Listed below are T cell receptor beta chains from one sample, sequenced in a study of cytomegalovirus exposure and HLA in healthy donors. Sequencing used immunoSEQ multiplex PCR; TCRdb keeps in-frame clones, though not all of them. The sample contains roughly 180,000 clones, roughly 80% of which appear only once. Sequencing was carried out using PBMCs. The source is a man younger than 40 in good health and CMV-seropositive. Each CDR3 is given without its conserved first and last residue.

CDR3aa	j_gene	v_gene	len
ASESGVEQY	TRBJ2-7	TRBV7-9	9
ASSFRVRETQY	TRBJ2-5	TRBV19	11
ASSLAFAGVTGELF	TRBJ2-2	TRBV7-9	14
ASSLTGTTEAF	TRBJ1-1	TRBV11-2	11
ASSLLATNTEAF	TRBJ1-1	TRBV27	12
ASGDRGEFYEQY	-	TRBV19	12
ASSSGQGGTGELF	TRBJ2-2	TRBV5-1	13
ASSYGRVNTEAF	TRBJ1-1	TRBV6-5	12
ASSLAPGLNTEAF	TRBJ1-1	TRBV5-1	13
ASAGRGGKNEQF	TRBJ2-1	TRBV5-4	12
ASSHGDGYT	TRBJ1-2	TRBV28	9
ASSRGLSSYNEQF	TRBJ2-1	TRBV19	13
ASSPGTTFKNEQF	TRBJ2-1	TRBV6-5	13
SSSSNSFQETQY	TRBJ2-5	TRBV7-9	12
AWSVPGLMGYT	TRBJ1-2	TRBV30	11
ASSSPTGINEQY	TRBJ2-7	TRBV27	12
ASSPKGASEKLF	TRBJ1-4	TRBV27	12
ASSWPKAGEGGLQETQY	TRBJ2-5	TRBV7-9	17
ASSDSGQARYEQY	TRBJ2-7	TRBV10-1	13
ASSPARSTGRDEKLF	TRBJ1-4	TRBV27	15
ASSEMGTSTYNEQF	TRBJ2-1	TRBV2	14
ASSLSRLRGLTGELF	TRBJ2-2	TRBV28	15
ASSRGLAGSSYNEQF	TRBJ2-1	TRBV28	15
ASSDGGMGKDTQY	TRBJ2-3	TRBV2	13
ASSPGGSGGARAKNIQY	TRBJ2-4	TRBV9	17
ASSLNRGNEQF	TRBJ2-1	TRBV7-9	11
AISEFRSHNEKLF	TRBJ1-4	TRBV10-3	13
ASSILGQPGDTIY	TRBJ1-3	TRBV7-9	13
ASSLDPAGEDEQF	TRBJ2-1	TRBV11-3	13
ASPSGQVDSGNTIY	TRBJ1-3	TRBV14	14
ASSRETSPRSDTQY	TRBJ2-3	TRBV4-2	14
ASSRSHGTEEQY	TRBJ2-7	TRBV5-1	12
ASSLDDRDDGELF	TRBJ2-2	TRBV5-1	13
ASSVGLAGGIAKNIQY	TRBJ2-4	TRBV5-1	16
ASSQEAGPLSYEQY	TRBJ2-7	TRBV4-1	14
ASSVGLGLAGPETQY	TRBJ2-5	TRBV9	15
ASSLKHSGGAYEQY	TRBJ2-7	TRBV13	14
ASSSPGTGTYEQY	TRBJ2-7	TRBV27	13
ASSLGTAASTNEKLF	TRBJ1-4	TRBV7-9	15